This passage covers 10 T cell receptor beta chains from one sample sequenced in a study of T cell repertoires in cytomegalovirus infection. Their cognate antigens are unknown. TCRdb re-called the reads with MiXCR, one entry per CDR3 protein. The sample has 650,000 to 850,000 distinct CDR3 sequences; about 27% are singletons. Sequenced material: cultured CD8+ T cells from PBMCs, taken from culture after CMV antigen stimulation. The receptor set was obtained from a human donor in good health (CMV status not recorded). Some clones in this sample may be carry-over from other donors' samples.

This clonotype was seen just once. The chain links TRBV24-1 to TRBJ2-2; no clear D. The germline CDR1 and CDR2 sequences are KGHDR and SFDVKD. Trimming left V 3 bases short and J 0 bases short, with 10 bases between. The CDR3 runs to 16 residues. The DNA of the CDR3 is TGTGCCACCAGTGATCTGGGCCCTCCGAACACCGGGGAGCTGTTTTTT. Translating gives CATSDLGPPNTGELFF.

This clonotype was detected only once. The chain is built from TRBV2 and TRBJ1-1; D gene unclear. Germline values: CDR1 SNHLY, CDR2 FYNNEI. This CDR3 is built from 11 residues. V was shortened by 8 bases and J by 6 bases, with 10 bases between the two germline ends. CDR3 coding DNA: TGTGCCAGCCCGGATCGGGCTGAAGCTTTCTTT. This encodes CASPDRAEAFF.

The J gene is TRBJ2-2, the V gene TRBV2, with 11 bases fitting TRBD2. The germline V gene encodes CDR1 SNHLY and CDR2 FYNNEI. The CDR3 contains 14 residues. V was clipped by 8 bases and J by 1 base; unmatched bases: 0. The CDR3 DNA reads as TGTGCCAGCGGACTAGCGGGGAACACCGGGGAGCTGTTTTTT. Encoded protein: CASGLAGNTGELFF. Looking up the rest from reference TRBV2 and TRBJ2-2 gives the full variable domain: EPEVTQTPSHQVTQMGQEVILRCVPISNHLYFYWYRQILGQKVEFLVSFYNNEISEKSEIFDDQFSVERPDGSNFTLKIRSTKLEDSAMYFCASGLAGNTGELFFGEGSRLTVL.

The chain combines TRBV7-8 with TRBJ1-5; the D gene is possibly TRBD1 (5 bases). The ends were cut back, 11 bases at V and 4 bases at J, with 18 bases in the middle. Germline lookup yields CDR1 SGHVS and CDR2 FQNEAQ. The CDR3 extends over 14 amino acids. CDR3 sequence: CAYSDGAGNQPQHF. The CDR3 nucleotides are TGTGCCTACTCCGATGGGGCAGGGAATCAGCCCCAGCATTTT.

The rearrangement links TRBV27 to TRBJ1-6; possibly TRBD1 for D (5 bases). CDR1 and CDR2 (germline): MNHEY, SMNVEV (reference sequence). There are 14 residues in the CDR3. The ends were cut back, 7 bases at V and 7 bases at J, with 14 bases in the middle. The CDR3 is CASTYGTENSPLHF. DNA for the CDR3: TGTGCCAGCACCTACGGGACGGAAAATTCACCCCTCCACTTT.

The chain links TRBV5-6 to TRBJ2-7, with 7 bases aligning to TRBD1. CDR3 length: 13 residues. The V and J ends lost 4 bases and 2 bases, in that order; junction bases with no gene match: 3. The germline gives CDR1 SGHDT, CDR2 YYEEEE. CDR3 residues: CASSMGQPYEQYV. The DNA of the CDR3 is TGTGCCAGCAGCATGGGACAGCCCTACGAGCAGTACGTC.

The chain uses TRBV5-5 and TRBJ2-1; 8 bases fit TRBD1. Germline V CDR1 and CDR2: SGHKS, YYEKEE (reference sequence). The ends lost 6 bases at V and 2 bases at J; junction bases unmatched: 7. The CDR3 has 15 amino acids. CDR3 in amino acids: CASTLGTGPYNEQFF. CDR3 sequence (DNA): TGTGCCAGCACCTTAGGGACAGGCCCCTACAATGAGCAGTTCTTC.

The rearrangement uses TRBV6-1 and TRBJ1-5, with D perhaps TRBD1 (5 bases). The CDR3 covers 14 residues. Germline V gives CDR1 MNHNS, CDR2 SASEGT. Trimming shortened V by 7 bases and J by 3 bases, and 13 bases separated the two germline ends. This CDR3 reads CASTKSGINQPQHF. The CDR3 DNA follows: TGTGCCAGCACCAAGTCAGGGATCAATCAGCCCCAGCATTTT.

DNA for the CDR3: TGTGCCAGCCCTAGCGGGGGGCAGCAGTTCTTC. Translated, it gives CASPSGGQQFF. The rearrangement joins TRBV7-4 to TRBJ2-1; 11 bases map to TRBD2. J lost 11 bases, V lost 8 bases, and 2 bases had no gene match. Germline V gene sequence: CDR1 SGHVT, CDR2 SQSDAQ. There are 11 residues in the CDR3.

The chain links TRBV5-1 to TRBJ2-1; maybe TRBD2 (5 bases). The CDR3 covers 16 residues. Germline V gene sequence: CDR1 SGHRS, CDR2 YFSETQ. V lost 3 bases and J lost 0, with 13 bases in between. The CDR3 DNA sequence: TGCGCCAGCAGCTCATTGGGAGAGAGCTCCTACAATGAGCAGTTCTTC. It is translated as CASSSLGESSYNEQFF.